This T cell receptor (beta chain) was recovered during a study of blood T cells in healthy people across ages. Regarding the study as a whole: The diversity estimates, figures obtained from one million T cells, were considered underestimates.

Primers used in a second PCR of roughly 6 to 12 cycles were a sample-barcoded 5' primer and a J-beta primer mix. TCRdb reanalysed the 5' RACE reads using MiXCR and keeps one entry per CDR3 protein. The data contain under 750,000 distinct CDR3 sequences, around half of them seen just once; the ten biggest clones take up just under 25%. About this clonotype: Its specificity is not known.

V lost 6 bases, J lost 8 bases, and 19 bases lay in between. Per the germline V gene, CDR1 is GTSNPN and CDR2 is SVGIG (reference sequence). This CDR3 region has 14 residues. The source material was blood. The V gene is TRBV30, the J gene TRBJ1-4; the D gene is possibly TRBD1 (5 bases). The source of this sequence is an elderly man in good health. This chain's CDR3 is CACSEGRVEEKLFF. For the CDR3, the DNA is TGTGCCTGTTCCGAGGGCAGGGTGGAGGAAAAACTGTTTTTT. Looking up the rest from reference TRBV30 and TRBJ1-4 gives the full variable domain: SQTIHQWPATLVQPVGSPLSLECTVEGTSNPNLYWYRQAAGRGLQLLFYSVGIGQISSEVPQNLSASRPQDRQFILSSKKLLLSDSGFYLCACSEGRVEEKLFFGSGTQLSVL.